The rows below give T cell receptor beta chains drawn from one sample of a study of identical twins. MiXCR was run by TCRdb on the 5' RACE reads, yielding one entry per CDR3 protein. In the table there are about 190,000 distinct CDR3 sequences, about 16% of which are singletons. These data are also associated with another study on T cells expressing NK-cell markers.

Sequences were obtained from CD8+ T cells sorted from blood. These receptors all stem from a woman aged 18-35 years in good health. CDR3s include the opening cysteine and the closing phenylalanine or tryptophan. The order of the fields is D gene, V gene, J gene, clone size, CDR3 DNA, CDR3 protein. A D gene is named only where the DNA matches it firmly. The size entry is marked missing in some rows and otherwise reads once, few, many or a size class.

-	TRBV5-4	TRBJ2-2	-	TGTGCCAGCAGCTCCCCTGCGGAGAACACCGGGGAGCTGTTTTTT	CASSSPAENTGELFF
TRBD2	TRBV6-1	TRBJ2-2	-	TGTGCCAGCAGCCCCTCCGGGACTAGCGGGAGAGCATGGACCGGGGAGCTGTTTTTT	CASSPSGTSGRAWTGELFF
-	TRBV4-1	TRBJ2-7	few	TGCGCCAGCAGCCAAACAACTCAAAGGGTTGGCTTTTACGAGCAGTACTTC	CASSQTTQRVGFYEQYF
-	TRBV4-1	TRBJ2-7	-	TGCGCCAGCAGCCAAGATCGGAGCGGCCACCTCGGGGAGCAGTACTTC	CASSQDRSGHLGEQYF
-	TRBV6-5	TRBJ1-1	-	TGTGCCAGCAGTCCGGGACGGGGGGGCAGGAGAGGAGCTTTCTTT	CASSPGRGGRRGAFF
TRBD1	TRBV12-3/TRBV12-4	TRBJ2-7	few	TGTGCCAGCAGGGCGGGACAGGACCTTTCTGAGCAGTACTTC	CASRAGQDLSEQYF
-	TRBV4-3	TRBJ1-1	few	TGCGCCAGCAGAAGGGGGGGAGAATACACTGAAGCTTTCTTT	CASRRGGEYTEAFF
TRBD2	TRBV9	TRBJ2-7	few	TGTGCCAGCAGCGTAGGCTCATCCGGGGTGGCGGGAGGAGACGAGCAGTACTTC	CASSVGSSGVAGGDEQYF
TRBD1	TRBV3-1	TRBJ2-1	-	TGTGCCAGCAGCCAAACAGGGGAGCGGATTGAGCAGTTCTTC	CASSQTGERIEQFF
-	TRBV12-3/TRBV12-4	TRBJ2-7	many	TGTGCCAGCAGTTTAGCGTCCTACGAGCAGTACTTC	CASSLASYEQYF
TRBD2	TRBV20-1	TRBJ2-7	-	TGCAGTGCTAGATGGCTAGCGGGAGTCTCCTCCTACGAGCAGTACTTC	CSARWLAGVSSYEQYF
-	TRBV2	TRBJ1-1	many	TGTGCCAGCAGTCCTACGGAAGCTTTCTTT	CASSPTEAFF
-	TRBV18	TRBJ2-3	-	TGTGCCAGCTCACCACCCGTTAGGACAGATACGCAGTATTTT	CASSPPVRTDTQYF
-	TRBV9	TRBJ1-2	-	TGTGCCAGCAGCGTTGAACGAAAACCTTATGGCTACACCTTC	CASSVERKPYGYTF
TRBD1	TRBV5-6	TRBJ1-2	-	TGTGCCAGCAGCTTGCAGTGGACAGGATATGGCTACACCTTC	CASSLQWTGYGYTF
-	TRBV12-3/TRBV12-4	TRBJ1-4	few	TGTGCCAGCAGTTTCGATTGGGGGAGAAAACTGTTTTTT	CASSFDWGRKLFF
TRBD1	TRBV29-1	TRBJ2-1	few	TGCAGCGCCCGGGACAGGGGTATGAATGAGCAGTTCTTC	CSARDRGMNEQFF
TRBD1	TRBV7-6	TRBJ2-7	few	TGTGCCAGCAGCTTATGGGCAGGGGGCGAGCAGTACTTC	CASSLWAGGEQYF
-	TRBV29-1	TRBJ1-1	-	TGCAGCGGGAAGTTAGGAACTGAAGCTTTCTTT	CSGKLGTEAFF
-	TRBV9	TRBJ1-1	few	TGTGCCAGCAGCGTTGCGAGTAACCCGACCACTGAAGCTTTCTTT	CASSVASNPTTEAFF